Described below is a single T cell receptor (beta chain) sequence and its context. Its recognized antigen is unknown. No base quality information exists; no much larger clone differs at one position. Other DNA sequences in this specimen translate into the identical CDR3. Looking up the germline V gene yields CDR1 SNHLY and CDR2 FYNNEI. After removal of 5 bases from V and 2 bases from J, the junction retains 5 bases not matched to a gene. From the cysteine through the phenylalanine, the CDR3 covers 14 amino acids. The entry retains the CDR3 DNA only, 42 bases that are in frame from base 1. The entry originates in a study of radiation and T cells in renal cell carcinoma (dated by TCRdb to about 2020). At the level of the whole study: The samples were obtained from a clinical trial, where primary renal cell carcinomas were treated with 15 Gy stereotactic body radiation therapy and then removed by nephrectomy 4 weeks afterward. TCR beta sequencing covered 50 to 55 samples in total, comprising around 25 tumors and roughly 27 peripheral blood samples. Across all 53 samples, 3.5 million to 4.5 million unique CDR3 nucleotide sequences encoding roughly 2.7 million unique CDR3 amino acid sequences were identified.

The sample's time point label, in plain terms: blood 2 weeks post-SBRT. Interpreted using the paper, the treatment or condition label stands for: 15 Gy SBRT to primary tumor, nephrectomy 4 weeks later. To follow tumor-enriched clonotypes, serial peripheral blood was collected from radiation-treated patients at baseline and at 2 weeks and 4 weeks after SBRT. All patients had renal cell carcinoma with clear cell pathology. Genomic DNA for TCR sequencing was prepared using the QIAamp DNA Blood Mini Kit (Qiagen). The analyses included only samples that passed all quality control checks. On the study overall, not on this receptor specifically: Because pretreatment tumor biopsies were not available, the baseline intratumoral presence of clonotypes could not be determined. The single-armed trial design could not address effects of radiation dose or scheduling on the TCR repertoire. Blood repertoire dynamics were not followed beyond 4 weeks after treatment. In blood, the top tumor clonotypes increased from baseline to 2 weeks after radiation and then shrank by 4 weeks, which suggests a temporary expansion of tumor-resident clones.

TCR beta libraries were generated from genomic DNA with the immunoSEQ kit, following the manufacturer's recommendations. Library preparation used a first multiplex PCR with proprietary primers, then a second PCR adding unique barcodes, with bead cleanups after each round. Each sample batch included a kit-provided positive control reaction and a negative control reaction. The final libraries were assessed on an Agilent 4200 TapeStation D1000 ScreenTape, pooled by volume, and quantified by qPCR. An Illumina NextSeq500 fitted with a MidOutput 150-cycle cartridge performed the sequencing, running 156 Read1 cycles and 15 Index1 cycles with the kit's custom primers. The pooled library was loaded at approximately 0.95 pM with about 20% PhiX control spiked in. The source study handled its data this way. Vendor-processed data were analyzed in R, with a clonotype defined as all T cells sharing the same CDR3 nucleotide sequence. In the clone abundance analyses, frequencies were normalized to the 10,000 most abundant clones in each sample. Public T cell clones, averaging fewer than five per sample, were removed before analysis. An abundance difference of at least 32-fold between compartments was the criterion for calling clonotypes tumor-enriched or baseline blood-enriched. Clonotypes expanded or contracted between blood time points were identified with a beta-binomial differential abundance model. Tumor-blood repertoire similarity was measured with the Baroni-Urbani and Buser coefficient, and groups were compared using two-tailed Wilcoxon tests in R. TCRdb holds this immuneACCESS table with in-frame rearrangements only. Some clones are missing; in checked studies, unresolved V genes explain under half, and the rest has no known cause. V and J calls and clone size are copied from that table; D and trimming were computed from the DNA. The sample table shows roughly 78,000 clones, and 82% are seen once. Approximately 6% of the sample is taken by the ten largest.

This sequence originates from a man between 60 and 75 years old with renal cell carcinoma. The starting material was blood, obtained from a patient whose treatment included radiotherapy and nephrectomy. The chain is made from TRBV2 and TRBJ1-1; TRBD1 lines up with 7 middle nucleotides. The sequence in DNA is TGTGCCAGCAGTAACCGGGACAGAAACACTGAAGCTTTCTTT. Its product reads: CASSNRDRNTEAFF.